This TCR beta chain was identified during a study of graft-versus-host responses after intestinal transplantation. With respect to this clone: The antigen is undetermined.

Only in-frame clones appear in the TCRdb table, and some are missing; sequencing was by immunoSEQ multiplex PCR. This table has about 120,000 clones, approximately 96% appearing once. V lost 4 bases to trimming and J lost 5 bases, with 6 bases between them. Per the germline V gene, CDR1 is MGHRA and CDR2 is YSYEKL. The CDR3 runs 12 residues. The sample here was unstimulated CD8+ T cells sorted from spleen or lymph node cells, taken before intestinal transplant. This clonotype originated in a human donor who received an intestinal transplant. The J gene is TRBJ2-4, the V gene TRBV4-1; no reliable D call. In DNA form, the CDR3 reads TGCGCCAGCAGCCTTAACGAAAACATTCAGTACTTC. Residues: CASSLNENIQYF.